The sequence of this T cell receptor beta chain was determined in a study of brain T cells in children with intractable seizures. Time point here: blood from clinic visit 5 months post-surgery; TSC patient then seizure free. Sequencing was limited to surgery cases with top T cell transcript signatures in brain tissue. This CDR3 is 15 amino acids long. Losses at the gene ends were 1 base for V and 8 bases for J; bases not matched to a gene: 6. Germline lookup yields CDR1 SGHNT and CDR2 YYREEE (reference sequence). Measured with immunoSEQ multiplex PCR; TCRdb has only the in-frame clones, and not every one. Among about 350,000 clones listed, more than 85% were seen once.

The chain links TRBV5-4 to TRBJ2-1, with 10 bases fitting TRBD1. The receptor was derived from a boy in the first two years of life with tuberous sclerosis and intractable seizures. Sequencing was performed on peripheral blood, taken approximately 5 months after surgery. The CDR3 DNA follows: TGTGCCAGCAGCTTGCAGACAGGGGGCTATGATGAGCAGTTCTTC. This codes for CASSLQTGGYDEQFF.